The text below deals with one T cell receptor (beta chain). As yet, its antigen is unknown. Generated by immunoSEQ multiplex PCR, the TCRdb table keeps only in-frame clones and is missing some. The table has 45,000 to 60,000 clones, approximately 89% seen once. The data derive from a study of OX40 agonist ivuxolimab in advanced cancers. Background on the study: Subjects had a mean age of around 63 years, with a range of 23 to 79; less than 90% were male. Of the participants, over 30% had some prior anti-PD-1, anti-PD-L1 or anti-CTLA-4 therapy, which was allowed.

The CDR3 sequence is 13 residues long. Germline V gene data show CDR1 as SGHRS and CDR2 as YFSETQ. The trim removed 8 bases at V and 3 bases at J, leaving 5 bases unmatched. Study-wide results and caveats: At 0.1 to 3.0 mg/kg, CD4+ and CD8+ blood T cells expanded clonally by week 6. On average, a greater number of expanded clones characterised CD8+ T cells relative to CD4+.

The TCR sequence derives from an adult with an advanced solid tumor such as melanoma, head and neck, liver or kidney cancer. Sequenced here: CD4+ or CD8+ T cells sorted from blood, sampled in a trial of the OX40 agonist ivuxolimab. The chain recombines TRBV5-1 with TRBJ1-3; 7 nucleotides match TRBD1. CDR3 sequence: CASTTGVGNTIYF. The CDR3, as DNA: TGCGCCAGTACTACAGGGGTTGGAAACACCATATATTTT.